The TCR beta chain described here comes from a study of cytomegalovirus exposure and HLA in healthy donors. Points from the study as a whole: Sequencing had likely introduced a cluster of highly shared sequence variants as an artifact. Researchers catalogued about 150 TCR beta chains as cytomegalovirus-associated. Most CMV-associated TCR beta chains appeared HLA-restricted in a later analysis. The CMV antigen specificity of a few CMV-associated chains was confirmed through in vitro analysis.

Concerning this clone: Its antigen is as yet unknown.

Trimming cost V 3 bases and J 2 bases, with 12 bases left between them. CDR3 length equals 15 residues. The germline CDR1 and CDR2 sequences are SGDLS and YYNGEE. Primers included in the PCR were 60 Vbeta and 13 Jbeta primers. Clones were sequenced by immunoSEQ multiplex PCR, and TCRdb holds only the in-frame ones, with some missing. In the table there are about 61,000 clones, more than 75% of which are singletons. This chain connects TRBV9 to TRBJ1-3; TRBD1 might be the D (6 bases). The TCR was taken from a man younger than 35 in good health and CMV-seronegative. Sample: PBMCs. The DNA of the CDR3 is TGTGCCAGCAGCGAGGGGACAACTACTGGAAACACCATATATTTT. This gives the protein CASSEGTTTGNTIYF.